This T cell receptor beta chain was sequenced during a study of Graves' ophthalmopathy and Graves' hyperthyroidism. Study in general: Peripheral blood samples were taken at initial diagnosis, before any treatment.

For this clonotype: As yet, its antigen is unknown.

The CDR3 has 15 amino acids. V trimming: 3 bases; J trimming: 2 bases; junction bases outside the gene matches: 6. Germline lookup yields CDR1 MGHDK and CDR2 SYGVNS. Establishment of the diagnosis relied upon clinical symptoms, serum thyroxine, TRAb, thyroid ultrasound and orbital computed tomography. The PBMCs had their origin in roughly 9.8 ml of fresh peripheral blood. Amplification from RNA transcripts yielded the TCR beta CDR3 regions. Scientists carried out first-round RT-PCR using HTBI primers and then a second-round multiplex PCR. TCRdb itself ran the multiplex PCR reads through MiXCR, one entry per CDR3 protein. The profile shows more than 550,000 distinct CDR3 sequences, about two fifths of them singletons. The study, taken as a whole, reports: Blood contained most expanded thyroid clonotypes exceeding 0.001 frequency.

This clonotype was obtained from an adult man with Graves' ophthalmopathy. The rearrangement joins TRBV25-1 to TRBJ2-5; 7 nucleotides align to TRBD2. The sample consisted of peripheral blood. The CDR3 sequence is CASSDASGGQETQYF. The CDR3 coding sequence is TGTGCCAGCAGTGACGCTAGCGGAGGGCAAGAGACCCAGTACTTC.